The 9 T cell receptor beta chains presented below share a single source sample, sequenced in a study of blood T cell repertoires in COVID-19. TCRdb's copy holds only in-frame clones and misses some; the assay was immunoSEQ multiplex PCR. Of 250,000 to 350,000 clones in the sample, approximately 90% are singletons; the top ten hold more than 0.75%. Sequences were obtained from peripheral blood. These receptors all come from a man aged 30-40 years with acute or convalescent COVID-19.

This chain links TRBV19 with TRBJ2-1; D gene uncertain. The length of the CDR3 is 15 residues. Trimming took off 7 bases at V and 0 bases at J, with 13 bases between the two ends. The germline V gene has CDR1 LNHDA and CDR2 SQIVND (reference sequence). The CDR3 region has the DNA TGTGCCAGTACTACTCAGAGGAGCTCCTACAATGAGCAGTTCTTC. Its protein is CASTTQRSSYNEQFF.

The chain recombines TRBV5-4 with TRBJ2-6; D is perhaps TRBD1 (5 bases). The ends were cut back, 4 bases at V and 0 bases at J, with 17 bases in the middle. This CDR3 is built from 18 residues. Germline CDR1 SGHNT, CDR2 YYREEE (reference sequence). The DNA for the CDR3 is TGTGCCAGCAGCACCCGGGTGGGGCTCGTCTCTGGGGCCAACGTCCTGACTTTC. Protein: CASSTRVGLVSGANVLTF.

J is TRBJ1-2 and V is TRBV6-5, with D possibly TRBD1 on 6 matching bases. Germline assignment: CDR1 MNHEY and CDR2 SVGAGI. The CDR3 has 13 residues. Trimming removed 6 bases from V and 4 bases from J, with 12 bases in between. CDR3 in DNA: TGTGCCAGCAGGCCAGGGGAGGGCTATGGCTACACCTTC. Amino acid sequence: CASRPGEGYGYTF.

The V gene is TRBV5-1, the J gene TRBJ1-2; D is unresolved. V lost 2 bases and J lost 2, with 4 bases in between. CDR3 length: 12 amino acids. The germline gives CDR1 SGHRS, CDR2 YFSETQ. For the CDR3, the DNA is TGCGCCAGCAGCTTCGGGAACTATGGCTACACCTTC. Protein product: CASSFGNYGYTF.

The chain employs TRBV19 and TRBJ2-5; D possibly corresponds to TRBD2 (5 bases). CDR3 length: 12 residues. V dropped 4 bases and J dropped 2 bases, with 5 bases sitting between them. Per germline, CDR1 LNHDA and CDR2 SQIVND (reference sequence). CDR3 DNA sequence: TGTGCCAGTAGTAGCGGGCAAGAGACCCAGTACTTC. Its translation is CASSSGQETQYF.

A single count supports this clone. V usage is TRBV9 and J usage is TRBJ1-1; D might be TRBD1 (5 bases). The CDR3 length is 14 residues. Deletions cut 1 base from V and 0 bases from J, with 7 bases between. Germline V gene lookup returns CDR1 SGDLS and CDR2 YYNGEE. As DNA, the CDR3 is TGTGCCAGCAGCGTAAAGGGGATGAACACTGAAGCTTTCTTT. This sequence encodes CASSVKGMNTEAFF.

Only one count was recorded for this clone. V usage is TRBV5-5 and J usage is TRBJ1-2; possible D gene TRBD1, 5 bases. This CDR3 is built from 14 residues. CDR1 and CDR2 (germline): SGHKS, YYEKEE (reference sequence). Trimming removed 3 bases from V and 6 bases from J, with 15 bases in between. CDR3 in amino acids: CASSSLQGQDGYTF. CDR3 coding DNA: TGTGCCAGCAGCTCCCTTCAGGGCCAGGATGGCTACACCTTC.

The V and J genes are TRBV5-1 and TRBJ2-5; 12 nucleotides match TRBD2. The trim removed 4 bases at V and 5 bases at J, leaving 3 bases unmatched. The germline V gene encodes CDR1 SGHRS and CDR2 YFSETQ. CDR3 length equals 14 residues. Here the CDR3 DNA reads TGCGCCAGCAGCCTTGGGACTAGCGGGGAGACCCAGTACTTC. It translates to CASSLGTSGETQYF.

V and J are TRBV2 and TRBJ1-5; D perhaps matches TRBD1 (6 bases). The CDR3 runs 14 residues. Trimming removed 4 bases at V and 4 bases at J, with 11 bases between. The V gene's germline CDR1 is SNHLY and CDR2 FYNNEI. The chain's CDR3 is CASSADGTNQPQHF. CDR3 nucleotide sequence: TGTGCCAGCAGTGCAGACGGGACAAATCAGCCCCAGCATTTT. Complete variable domain (other parts from reference TRBV2 and TRBJ1-5): EPEVTQTPSHQVTQMGQEVILRCVPISNHLYFYWYRQILGQKVEFLVSFYNNEISEKSEIFDDQFSVERPDGSNFTLKIRSTKLEDSAMYFCASSADGTNQPQHFGDGTRLSIL.